The clone carrying this T cell receptor (beta chain) was observed a handful of times. The data belong to a study of blood T cell repertoires in COVID-19. As for the study in general: COVID-19 samples, acute and convalescent, were from the United States, Italy and Spain.

CDR1 SSHAT and CDR2 FNYEAQ come from the germline V gene (reference sequence). CDR3 size: 11 residues. V dropped 4 bases and J dropped 14; count of bases not matched to a gene: 4. Profiling relied on immunoSEQ multiplex PCR, and the TCRdb table lists in-frame clones only, not all of them. This table holds about 200,000 clones, 84% found once. Material for sequencing was peripheral blood. This sequence originates from a woman aged 65 to 85 with active or convalescent COVID-19. The V gene is TRBV7-7, the J gene TRBJ2-1; TRBD2 aligns across 8 bases. The CDR3 sequence: CASSSGTRKFF. The CDR3 DNA follows: TGTGCCAGCAGCTCCGGGACTAGGAAGTTCTTC.